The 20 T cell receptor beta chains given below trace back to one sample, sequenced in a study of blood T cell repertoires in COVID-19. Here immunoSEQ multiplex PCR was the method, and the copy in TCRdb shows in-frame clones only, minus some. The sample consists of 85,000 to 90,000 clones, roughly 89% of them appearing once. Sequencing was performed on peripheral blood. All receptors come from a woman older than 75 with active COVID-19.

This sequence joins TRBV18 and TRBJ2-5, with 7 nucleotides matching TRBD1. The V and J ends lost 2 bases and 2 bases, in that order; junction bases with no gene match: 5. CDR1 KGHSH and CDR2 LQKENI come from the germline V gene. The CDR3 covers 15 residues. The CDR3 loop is CASSPTGQQQETQYF. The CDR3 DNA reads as TGTGCCAGCTCACCAACGGGACAGCAACAAGAGACCCAGTACTTC.

The CDR3 bases are TGTGCCAGCAGCGCTTTCGAGGCCGGTCGCAATGAGCAGTTCTTC. Its protein product is CASSAFEAGRNEQFF. V gene TRBV9 combines with J gene TRBJ2-1, with D uncertain. The CDR3 is 15 amino acids. CDR1 SGDLS and CDR2 YYNGEE come from the germline V gene. The V gene lost 3 bases and the J gene lost 6 bases, with 16 bases spanning the gap.

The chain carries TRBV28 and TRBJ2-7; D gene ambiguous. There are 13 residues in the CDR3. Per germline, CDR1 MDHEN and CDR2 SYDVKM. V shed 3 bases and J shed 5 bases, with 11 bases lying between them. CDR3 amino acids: CASSFSGGNEQYF. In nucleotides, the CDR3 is TGTGCCAGCAGTTTCTCTGGCGGCAACGAGCAGTACTTC.

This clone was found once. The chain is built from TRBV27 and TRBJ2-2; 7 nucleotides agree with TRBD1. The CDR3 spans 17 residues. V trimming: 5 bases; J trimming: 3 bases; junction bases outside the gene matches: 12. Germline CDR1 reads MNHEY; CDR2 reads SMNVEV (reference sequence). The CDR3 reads CASSQTPGTDYTGELFF. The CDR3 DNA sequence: TGTGCCAGCAGTCAAACCCCCGGGACAGATTACACCGGGGAGCTGTTTTTT.

CDR3 amino acids: CASSLALGLAGGLSSYNEQFF. In DNA form, the CDR3 reads TGTGCCAGCAGCTTAGCTTTAGGACTAGCGGGAGGGCTTAGCTCCTACAATGAGCAGTTCTTC. The chain has TRBV7-8 and TRBJ2-1; 15 nucleotides agree with TRBD2. Trimming took 0 bases from V and 0 from J; bases not matched to a gene: 9. Germline CDR1 reads SGHVS; CDR2 reads FQNEAQ. The CDR3 is made up of 21 amino acids.

Written as DNA, the CDR3 is TGCGCCAGCTCGACAGGAGGTGGAAACACCATATATTTT. Protein sequence: CASSTGGGNTIYF. The V call is TRBV5-1, the J call TRBJ1-3; D might be TRBD1 (6 bases). The CDR3 has 13 amino acids. The V end was cut by 7 bases, the J end by 3 bases, with 11 bases between. The germline gives CDR1 SGHRS, CDR2 YFSETQ.

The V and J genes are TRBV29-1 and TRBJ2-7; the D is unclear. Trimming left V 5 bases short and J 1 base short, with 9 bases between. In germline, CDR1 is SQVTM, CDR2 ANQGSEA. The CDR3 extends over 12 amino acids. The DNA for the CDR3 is TGCAGCGTTTCTCAGGCTTCCTACGAGCAGTACTTC. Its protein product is CSVSQASYEQYF.

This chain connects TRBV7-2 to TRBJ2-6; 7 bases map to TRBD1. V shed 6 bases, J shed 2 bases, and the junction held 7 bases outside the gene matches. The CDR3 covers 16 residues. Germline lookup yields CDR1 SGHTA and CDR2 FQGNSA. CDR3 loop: CASRNNRGAGANVLTF. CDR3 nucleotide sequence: TGTGCCAGCAGAAATAACAGGGGAGCTGGGGCCAACGTCCTGACTTTC. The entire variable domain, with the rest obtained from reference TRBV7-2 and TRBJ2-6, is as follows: GAGVSQSPSNKVTEKGKDVELRCDPISGHTALYWYRQSLGQGLEFLIYFQGNSAPDKSGLPSDRFSAERTGGSVSTLTIQRTQQEDSAVYLCASRNNRGAGANVLTFGAGSRLTVL.

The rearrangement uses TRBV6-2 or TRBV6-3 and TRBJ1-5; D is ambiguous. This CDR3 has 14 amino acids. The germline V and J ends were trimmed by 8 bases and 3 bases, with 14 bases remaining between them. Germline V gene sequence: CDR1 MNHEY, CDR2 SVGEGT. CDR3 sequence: CASGRGASNQPQHF. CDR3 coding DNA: TGTGCCAGCGGCCGGGGAGCTTCCAATCAGCCCCAGCATTTT.

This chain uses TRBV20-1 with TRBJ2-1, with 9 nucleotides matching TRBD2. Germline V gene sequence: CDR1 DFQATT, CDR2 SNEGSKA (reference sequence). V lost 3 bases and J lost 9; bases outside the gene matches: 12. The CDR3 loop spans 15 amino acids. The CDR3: CSASLAGKVSGEQFF. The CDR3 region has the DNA TGCAGTGCTAGTCTAGCGGGAAAGGTAAGCGGTGAGCAGTTCTTC.

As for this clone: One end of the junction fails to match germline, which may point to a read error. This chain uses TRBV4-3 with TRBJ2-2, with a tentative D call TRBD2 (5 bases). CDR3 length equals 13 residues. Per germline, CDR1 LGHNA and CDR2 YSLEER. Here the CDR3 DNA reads TGCGCCAGCAGCCATACGGACGAGGAGGAGTTGTTTTTT. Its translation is CASSHTDEEELFF.

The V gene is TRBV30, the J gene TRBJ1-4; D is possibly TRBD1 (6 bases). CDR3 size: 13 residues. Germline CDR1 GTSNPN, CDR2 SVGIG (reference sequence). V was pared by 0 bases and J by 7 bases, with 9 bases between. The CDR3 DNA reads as TGTGCCTGGAGTGTGGGGGCAAGTGAAAAACTGTTTTTT. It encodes CAWSVGASEKLFF. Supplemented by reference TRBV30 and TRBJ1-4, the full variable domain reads SQTIHQWPATLVQPVGSPLSLECTVEGTSNPNLYWYRQAAGRGLQLLFYSVGIGQISSEVPQNLSASRPQDRQFILSSKKLLLSDSGFYLCAWSVGASEKLFFGSGTQLSVL.

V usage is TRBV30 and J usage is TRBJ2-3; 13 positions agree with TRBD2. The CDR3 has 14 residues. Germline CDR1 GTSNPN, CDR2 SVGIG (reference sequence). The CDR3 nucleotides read TGTGCTTTAGGACTAGCGGGAGTCCTAGATACGCAGTATTTT. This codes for CALGLAGVLDTQYF.

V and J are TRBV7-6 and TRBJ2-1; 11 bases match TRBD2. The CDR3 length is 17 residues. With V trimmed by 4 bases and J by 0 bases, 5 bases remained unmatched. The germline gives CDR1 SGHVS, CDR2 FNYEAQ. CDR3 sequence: CASSSGTSGTSYNEQFF. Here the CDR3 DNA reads TGTGCCAGCAGCTCCGGGACTAGCGGAACCTCCTACAATGAGCAGTTCTTC.

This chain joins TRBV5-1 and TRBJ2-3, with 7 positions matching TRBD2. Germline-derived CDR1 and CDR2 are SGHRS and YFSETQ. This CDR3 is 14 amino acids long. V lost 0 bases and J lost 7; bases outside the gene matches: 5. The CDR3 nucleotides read TGCGCCAGCAGCTTGGGAAGCGGGACGAATACGCAGTATTTT. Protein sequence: CASSLGSGTNTQYF.

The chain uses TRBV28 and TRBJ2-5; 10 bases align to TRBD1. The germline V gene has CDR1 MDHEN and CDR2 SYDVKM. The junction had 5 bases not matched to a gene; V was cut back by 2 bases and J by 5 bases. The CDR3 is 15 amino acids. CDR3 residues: CASSLRTGGTETQYF. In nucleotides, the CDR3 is TGTGCCAGCAGTTTACGGACAGGGGGAACGGAGACCCAGTACTTC.

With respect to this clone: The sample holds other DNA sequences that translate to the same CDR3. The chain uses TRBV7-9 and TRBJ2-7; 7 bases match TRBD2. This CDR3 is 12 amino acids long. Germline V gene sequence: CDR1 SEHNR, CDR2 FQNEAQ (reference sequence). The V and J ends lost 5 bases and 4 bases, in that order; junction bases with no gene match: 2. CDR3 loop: CASSPGGYEQYF. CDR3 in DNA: TGTGCCAGCAGCCCGGGGGGATACGAGCAGTACTTC.

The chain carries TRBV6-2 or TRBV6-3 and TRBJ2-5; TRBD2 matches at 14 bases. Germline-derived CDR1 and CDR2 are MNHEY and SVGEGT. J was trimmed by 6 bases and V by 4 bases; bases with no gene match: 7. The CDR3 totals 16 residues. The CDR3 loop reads CASSSGLAGVVKTQYF. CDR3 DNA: TGTGCCAGCAGTTCGGGACTAGCGGGAGTCGTAAAGACCCAGTACTTC.

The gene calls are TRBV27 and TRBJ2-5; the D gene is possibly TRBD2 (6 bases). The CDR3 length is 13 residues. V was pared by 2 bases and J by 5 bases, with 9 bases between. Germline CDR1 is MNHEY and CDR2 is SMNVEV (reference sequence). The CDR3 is CASSLAGLETQYF. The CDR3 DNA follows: TGTGCCAGCAGTTTAGCGGGGTTGGAGACCCAGTACTTC.

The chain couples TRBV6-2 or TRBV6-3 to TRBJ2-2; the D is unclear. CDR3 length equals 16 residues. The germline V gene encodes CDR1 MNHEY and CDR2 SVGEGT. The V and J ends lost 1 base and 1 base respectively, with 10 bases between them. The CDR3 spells CASSYYGAQNTGELFF. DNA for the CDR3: TGTGCCAGCAGTTACTACGGAGCGCAGAACACCGGGGAGCTGTTTTTT.